The present entry profiles one TCR beta chain with its context. The data were taken from a study of cytomegalovirus exposure and HLA in healthy donors. V was clipped by 5 bases and J by 0 bases; unmatched bases: 4. Germline V gene lookup returns CDR1 SGDLS and CDR2 YYNGEE. The CDR3 loop spans 14 amino acids. Primers: 60 Vbeta forward and 13 Jbeta reverse. Original processing methods: A follow-up analysis tallied 70 million to 80 million unique TCR beta chains, roughly 11 million shared. Sequenced by immunoSEQ multiplex PCR; TCRdb stores in-frame clones only, minus some. That table furnishes V, J and clone size, whereas the DNA furnished D and trimming. The data contain approximately 97,000 clones, roughly four fifths of them singletons.

The receptor was derived from a man aged 35 to 55 in good health and CMV-seronegative. The rearrangement links TRBV9 to TRBJ1-2; 7 positions agree with TRBD1. The sequenced sample was PBMCs. The CDR3, as DNA: TGTGCCAGCAGGTCCAGGGGGTCTAACTATGGCTACACCTTC. This codes for CASRSRGSNYGYTF.